One and the same sample provided the 19 T cell receptor beta chains below, sequenced in a study of T cell clonotyping in hematopoietic cell transplantation. Time point here: recipient sample about 28 days before transplant, after cytoreduction. The table came from immunoSEQ multiplex PCR; TCRdb's copy has only in-frame clones and leaves some out. The table lists some 30,000 clones, 70% to 80% of them singletons, with about 6.8% in the top ten. Sequenced here: peripheral blood mononuclear cells, sampled before stem cell transplant. The receptors originated from a woman aged 25 to 45 with chronic myeloid leukemia. Some clones in this sample may be carry-over from other donors' samples.

This clone was seen once. The chain is built from TRBV5-1 and TRBJ2-7; 7 bases fit TRBD1. The germline gives CDR1 SGHRS, CDR2 YFSETQ. This CDR3 spans 15 amino acids. After removal of 0 bases from V and 3 bases from J, the junction contained 6 bases not matched to a gene. In DNA, the CDR3 is TGCGCCAGCAGCTTGGGGGACAGAGGGGGCTACGAGCAGTACTTC. This codes for CASSLGDRGGYEQYF. The complete variable domain, with remaining parts taken from reference TRBV5-1 and TRBJ2-7, reads KAGVTQTPRYLIKTRGQQVTLSCSPISGHRSVSWYQQTPGQGLQFLFEYFSETQRNKGNFPGRFSGRQFSNSRSEMNVSTLELGDSALYLCASSLGDRGGYEQYFGPGTRLTVT.

The chain is built from TRBV4-1 and TRBJ1-5; D remains unclear. The V end was cut by 0 bases, the J end by 4 bases, with 10 bases between. The CDR3 runs to 15 residues. Germline values: CDR1 MGHRA, CDR2 YSYEKL. This CDR3 reads CASSQEWAVNQPQHF. The CDR3, as DNA: TGCGCCAGCAGCCAAGAGTGGGCTGTTAATCAGCCCCAGCATTTT.

This clone occurred a few times. The chain combines TRBV19 with TRBJ2-7; D remains unclear. Germline lookup yields CDR1 LNHDA and CDR2 SQIVND (reference sequence). Trimming left V 3 bases short and J 0 bases short, with 9 bases between. This CDR3 contains 14 residues. The CDR3 region has the DNA TGTGCCAGTAGTATTGGATTAAACTCCTACGAGCAGTACTTC. Amino acid sequence: CASSIGLNSYEQYF.

The chain joins TRBV7-2 to TRBJ2-3; unclear D gene. Trimming pared 1 base from V and 5 bases from J, leaving 7 bases between. The CDR3 sequence is 13 residues long. The germline CDR1 and CDR2 sequences are SGHTA and FQGNSA. In DNA form, the CDR3 reads TGTGCCAGCAGCTTAGGGGCACAAGATACGCAGTATTTT. It specifies CASSLGAQDTQYF.

The chain links TRBV6-6 to TRBJ2-6; D is unclear. The CDR3 is 10 amino acids. With 6 bases removed from V and 10 bases from J, the gap between germline ends came to 4 bases. CDR1 is MNHNY and CDR2 is SVGAGI in the germline V gene (reference sequence). The CDR3 DNA follows: TGTGCCAGCAGGGGAAACGTCCTGACTTTC. It translates to CASRGNVLTF.

This clone was counted a single time. V and J are TRBV6-5 and TRBJ2-2, with 10 bases aligning to TRBD2. V trimming: 5 bases; J trimming: 5 bases; junction bases outside the gene matches: 2. Per germline, CDR1 MNHEY and CDR2 SVGAGI. The length of the CDR3 is 14 residues. CDR3 loop: CASSSGRATGELFF. CDR3 DNA sequence: TGTGCCAGCAGTAGCGGGAGGGCAACCGGGGAGCTGTTTTTT.

The chain uses TRBV5-4 and TRBJ2-5; D might be TRBD2 (6 bases). This CDR3 has 14 residues. The V gene lost 4 bases and the J gene lost 4 bases, with 14 bases spanning the gap. Germline-derived CDR1 and CDR2 are SGHNT and YYREEE (reference sequence). CDR3 loop: CASSIQGLGETQYF. CDR3 DNA: TGTGCCAGCAGCATCCAGGGACTCGGAGAGACCCAGTACTTC.

This chain links TRBV5-1 with TRBJ1-2; TRBD1 matches 8 bases. Germline values: CDR1 SGHRS, CDR2 YFSETQ. CDR3 length equals 14 residues. J gave up 7 bases and V 4 bases, and 9 bases lay outside the gene matches. The CDR3 DNA reads TGCGCCAGCAGCGGGAGGACAGGGTTAAGTGGCTACACCTTC. As protein: CASSGRTGLSGYTF. Filled out from reference TRBV5-1 and TRBJ1-2, the complete variable domain reads KAGVTQTPRYLIKTRGQQVTLSCSPISGHRSVSWYQQTPGQGLQFLFEYFSETQRNKGNFPGRFSGRQFSNSRSEMNVSTLELGDSALYLCASSGRTGLSGYTFGSGTRLTVV.

The chain's CDR3 is CASSPGQVNEKLFF. CDR3 DNA sequence: TGCGCCAGCAGCCCAGGGCAGGTTAATGAAAAACTGTTTTTT. The chain combines TRBV5-1 with TRBJ1-4, with D perhaps TRBD1 (5 bases). Germline values: CDR1 SGHRS, CDR2 YFSETQ. The CDR3 is 14 amino acids. V lost 4 bases, J lost 4 bases, and 11 bases lay in between.

The chain carries TRBV20-1 and TRBJ1-3; unclear D gene. The V and J ends lost 3 bases and 3 bases respectively, with 3 bases between them. Per the germline V gene, CDR1 is DFQATT and CDR2 is SNEGSKA (reference sequence). The CDR3 length is 11 residues. For the CDR3, the DNA is TGCAGTGCTAGGGGTGGAAACACCATATATTTT. Its protein product is CSARGGNTIYF.

J is TRBJ2-7 and V is TRBV6-1; D gene unclear. The CDR3 has 11 residues. Germline CDR1 is MNHNS and CDR2 is SASEGT. Trimming took 7 bases from V and 3 from J, leaving 7 bases between them. In DNA, the CDR3 is TGTGCCAGCAAAAAAGGCTACGAGCAGTACGTC. The encoded protein is CASKKGYEQYV.

This clone was observed a handful of times. The chain couples TRBV12-5 to TRBJ2-5; no definite D call. This CDR3 is built from 13 residues. V lost 5 bases to trimming and J lost 5 bases, with 12 bases between them. Germline CDR1 is LGHNT and CDR2 is FRNRAP. CDR3 bases: TGTGCTAGTGGTCGCGCGGAACGGGAGACCCAGTACTTC. Encoded protein: CASGRAERETQYF. Full variable domain (remainder filled in from reference TRBV12-5 and TRBJ2-5): DARVTQTPRHKVTEMGQEVTMRCQPILGHNTVFWYRQTMMQGLELLAYFRNRAPLDDSGMPKDRFSAEMPDATLATLKIQPSEPRDSAVYFCASGRAERETQYFGPGTRLLVL.

The chain is built from TRBV5-4 and TRBJ2-2, with D possibly called TRBD1 or TRBD2 (5 bases each). V lost 5 bases and J lost 2, with 10 bases in between. The CDR3 runs 14 residues. Germline V gene data show CDR1 as SGHNT and CDR2 as YYREEE (reference sequence). The CDR3 reads CASRGDPNTGELFF. CDR3 sequence (DNA): TGTGCCAGCAGGGGGGACCCCAACACCGGGGAGCTGTTTTTT.

The chain uses TRBV19 and TRBJ1-2; D not certain. This CDR3 has 15 residues. Trimming stripped 5 bases from V and 0 bases from J, with 13 bases between. From germline, CDR1 is LNHDA and CDR2 SQIVND (reference sequence). In DNA form, the CDR3 reads TGTGCCAGTAGTCGCAGTCCCAGAGCTAACTATGGCTACACCTTC. Encoded protein: CASSRSPRANYGYTF.

The chain carries TRBV4-2 and TRBJ1-2, with D maybe TRBD1 (5 bases). V lost 0 bases and J 5 bases, leaving 7 bases between the germline ends. The CDR3 contains 13 residues. Germline CDR1 reads LGHNA; CDR2 reads YNFKEQ. CDR3 residues: CASSQDPGYGYTF. Here the CDR3 DNA reads TGTGCCAGCAGCCAAGATCCAGGGTATGGCTACACCTTC.

The V gene is TRBV19, the J gene TRBJ1-2; 7 nucleotides align to TRBD1. J lost 7 bases, V lost 6 bases, and 5 bases had no gene match. The germline CDR1 and CDR2 sequences are LNHDA and SQIVND (reference sequence). The CDR3 is made up of 12 amino acids. The CDR3 protein is CASSPRQGGYTF. The CDR3 coding sequence is TGTGCCAGTAGCCCTCGACAGGGTGGCTACACCTTC. Variable domain in full (rest from reference TRBV19 and TRBJ1-2): DGGITQSPKYLFRKEGQNVTLSCEQNLNHDAMYWYRQDPGQGLRLIYYSQIVNDFQKGDIAEGYSVSREKKESFPLTVTSAQKNPTAFYLCASSPRQGGYTFGSGTRLTVV.

The rearrangement joins TRBV6-6 to TRBJ1-1; D is ambiguous. The germline V gene has CDR1 MNHNY and CDR2 SVGAGI (reference sequence). This CDR3 has 13 amino acids. V was clipped by 7 bases and J by 3 bases, with 12 bases between them. As DNA, the CDR3 is TGTGCCAGCATTGAAACCACCGACACTGAAGCTTTCTTT. Translating gives CASIETTDTEAFF.

The chain couples TRBV6-9 to TRBJ1-2, with D maybe TRBD1 (6 bases). The CDR3 contains 14 residues. Trimming shortened V by 5 bases and J by 8 bases, and 18 bases separated the two germline ends. Germline V lookup: CDR1 MNHGY, CDR2 SVAAGI. DNA of the CDR3: TGTGCCAGCAGTGAAGCAACAGGGCTTGGGGGCTACACCTTC. This encodes CASSEATGLGGYTF.

The chain has TRBV29-1 and TRBJ1-2, with D possibly TRBD1 on 6 matching bases. CDR3 size: 14 residues. Trimming cost V 7 bases and J 2 bases, with 17 bases left between them. CDR1 is SQVTM, CDR2 ANQGSEA, per germline. Here the CDR3 reads CSAAGTTGNYGYTF. DNA for the CDR3: TGCAGCGCCGCGGGAACCACAGGGAACTATGGCTACACCTTC.